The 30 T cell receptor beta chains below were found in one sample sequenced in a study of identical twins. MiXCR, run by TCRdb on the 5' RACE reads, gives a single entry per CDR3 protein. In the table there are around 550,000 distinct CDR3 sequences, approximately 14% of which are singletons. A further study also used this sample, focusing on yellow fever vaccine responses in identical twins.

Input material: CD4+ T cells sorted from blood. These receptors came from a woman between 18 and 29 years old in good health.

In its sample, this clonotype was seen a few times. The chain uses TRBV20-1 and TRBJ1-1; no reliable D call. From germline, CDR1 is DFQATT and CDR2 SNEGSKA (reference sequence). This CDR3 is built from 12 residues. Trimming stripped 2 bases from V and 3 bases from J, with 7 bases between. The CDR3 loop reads CSARLRDTEAFF. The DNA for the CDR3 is TGCAGTGCTAGACTTAGGGACACTGAAGCTTTCTTT.

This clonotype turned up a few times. The CDR3 loop reads CASSLPDRYEQFF. DNA of the CDR3: TGCGCCAGCAGCTTGCCGGACAGGTATGAGCAGTTCTTC. The rearrangement uses TRBV5-1 and TRBJ2-1; 7 bases fit TRBD1. Looked up from germline, CDR1 is SGHRS and CDR2 is YFSETQ. J gave up 8 bases and V 1 base, and 3 bases lay outside the gene matches. The CDR3 totals 13 residues. Full variable domain (remainder filled in from reference TRBV5-1 and TRBJ2-1): KAGVTQTPRYLIKTRGQQVTLSCSPISGHRSVSWYQQTPGQGLQFLFEYFSETQRNKGNFPGRFSGRQFSNSRSEMNVSTLELGDSALYLCASSLPDRYEQFFGPGTRLTVL.

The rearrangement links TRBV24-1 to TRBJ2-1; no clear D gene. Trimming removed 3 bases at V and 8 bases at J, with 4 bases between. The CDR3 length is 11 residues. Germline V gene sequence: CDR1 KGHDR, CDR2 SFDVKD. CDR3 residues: CATSDLDEQFF. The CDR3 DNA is TGTGCCACCAGTGATCTGGATGAGCAGTTCTTC.

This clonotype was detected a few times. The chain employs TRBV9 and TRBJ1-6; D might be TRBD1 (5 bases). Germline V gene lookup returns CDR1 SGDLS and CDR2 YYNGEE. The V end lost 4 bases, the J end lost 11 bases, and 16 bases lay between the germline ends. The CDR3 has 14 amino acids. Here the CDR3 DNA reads TGTGCCAGCAGCCGTCGGGGGGAAGGAACACCCCTCCACTTT. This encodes CASSRRGEGTPLHF.

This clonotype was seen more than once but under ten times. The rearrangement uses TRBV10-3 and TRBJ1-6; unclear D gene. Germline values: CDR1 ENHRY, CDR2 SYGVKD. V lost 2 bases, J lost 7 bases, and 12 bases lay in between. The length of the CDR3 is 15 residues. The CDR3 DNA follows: TGTGCCATCAGTGAGGGTGGAGAGAAAAATTCACCCCTCCACTTT. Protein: CAISEGGEKNSPLHF.

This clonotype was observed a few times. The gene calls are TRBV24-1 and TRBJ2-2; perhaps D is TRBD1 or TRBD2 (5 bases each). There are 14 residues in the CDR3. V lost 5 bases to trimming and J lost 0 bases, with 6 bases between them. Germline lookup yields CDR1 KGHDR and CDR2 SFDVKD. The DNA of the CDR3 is TGTGCCACCAGTGGGGGGTCGAACACCGGGGAGCTGTTTTTT. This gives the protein CATSGGSNTGELFF.

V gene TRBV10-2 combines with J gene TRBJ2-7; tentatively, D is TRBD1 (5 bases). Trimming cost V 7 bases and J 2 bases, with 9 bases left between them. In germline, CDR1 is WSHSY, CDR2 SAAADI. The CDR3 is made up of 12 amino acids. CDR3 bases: TGCGCCAGCATGAAGACAGCCTACGAGCAGTACTTC. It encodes CASMKTAYEQYF.

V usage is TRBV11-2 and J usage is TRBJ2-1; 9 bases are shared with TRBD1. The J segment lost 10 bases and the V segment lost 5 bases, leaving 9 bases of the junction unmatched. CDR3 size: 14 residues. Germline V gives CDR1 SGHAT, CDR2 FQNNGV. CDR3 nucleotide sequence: TGTGCCAGCAGCACACGGGACAGGGTGATGGAGCAGTTCTTC. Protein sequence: CASSTRDRVMEQFF.

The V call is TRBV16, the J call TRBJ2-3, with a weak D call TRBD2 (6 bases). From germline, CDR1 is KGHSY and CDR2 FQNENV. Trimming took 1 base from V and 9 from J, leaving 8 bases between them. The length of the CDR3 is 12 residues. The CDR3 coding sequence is TGTGCCAGCAGCCAATGGAGGGAAACGCAGTATTTT. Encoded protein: CASSQWRETQYF.

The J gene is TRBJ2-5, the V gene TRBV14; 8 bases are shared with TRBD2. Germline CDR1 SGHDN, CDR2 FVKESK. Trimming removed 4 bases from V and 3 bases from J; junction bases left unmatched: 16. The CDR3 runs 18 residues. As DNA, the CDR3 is TGTGCCAGCAGCCTGAGGAGCGGGAGCCTTAGCAACAAAGAGACCCAGTACTTC. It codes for CASSLRSGSLSNKETQYF.

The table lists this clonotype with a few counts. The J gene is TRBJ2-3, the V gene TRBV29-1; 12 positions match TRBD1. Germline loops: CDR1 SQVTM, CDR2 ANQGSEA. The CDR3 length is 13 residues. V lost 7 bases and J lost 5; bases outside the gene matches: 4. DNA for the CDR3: TGCAGCGGGGGACAGGGGGCAGGAGATACGCAGTATTTT. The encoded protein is CSGGQGAGDTQYF.

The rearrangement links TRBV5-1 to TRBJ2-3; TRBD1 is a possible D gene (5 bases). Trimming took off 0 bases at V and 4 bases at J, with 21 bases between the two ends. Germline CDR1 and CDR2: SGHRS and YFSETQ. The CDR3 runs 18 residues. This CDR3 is CASSLGGGHIQMADTQYF. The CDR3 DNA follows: TGCGCCAGCAGCTTGGGGGGCGGACACATCCAAATGGCAGATACGCAGTATTTT. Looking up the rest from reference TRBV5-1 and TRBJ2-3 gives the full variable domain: KAGVTQTPRYLIKTRGQQVTLSCSPISGHRSVSWYQQTPGQGLQFLFEYFSETQRNKGNFPGRFSGRQFSNSRSEMNVSTLELGDSALYLCASSLGGGHIQMADTQYFGPGTRLTVL.

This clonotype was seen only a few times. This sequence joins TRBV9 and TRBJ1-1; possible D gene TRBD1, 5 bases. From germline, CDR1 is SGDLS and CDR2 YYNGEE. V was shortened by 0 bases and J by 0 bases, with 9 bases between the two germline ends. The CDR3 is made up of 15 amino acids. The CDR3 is CASSVGDSLNTEAFF. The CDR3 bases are TGTGCCAGCAGCGTAGGTGACAGCTTGAACACTGAAGCTTTCTTT.

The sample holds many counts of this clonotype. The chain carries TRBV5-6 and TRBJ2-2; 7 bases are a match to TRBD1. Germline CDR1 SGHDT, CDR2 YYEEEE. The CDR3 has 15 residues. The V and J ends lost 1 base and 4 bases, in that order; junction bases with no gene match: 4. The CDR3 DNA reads TGTGCCAGCAGCTTGAAACAGGGGAGCACCGGGGAGCTGTTTTTT. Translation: CASSLKQGSTGELFF.

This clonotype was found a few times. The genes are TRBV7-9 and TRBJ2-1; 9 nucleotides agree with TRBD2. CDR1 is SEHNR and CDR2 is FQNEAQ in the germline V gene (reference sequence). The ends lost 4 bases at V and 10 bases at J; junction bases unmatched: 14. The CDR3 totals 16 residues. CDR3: CASSSRDGSGSWEQFF. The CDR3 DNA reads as TGTGCCAGCAGCTCACGTGATGGTAGCGGGAGTTGGGAGCAGTTCTTC.

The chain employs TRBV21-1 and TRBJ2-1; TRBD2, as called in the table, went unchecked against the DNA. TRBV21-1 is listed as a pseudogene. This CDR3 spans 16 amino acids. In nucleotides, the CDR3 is TGTGCCAGCAGCAAATTGGAGTGGGACTTTCACGATGAGCAGTTCTTC. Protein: CASSKLEWDFHDEQFF.

This CDR3 is CASSLGGGQAGELFF. The CDR3 DNA is TGTGCCAGCAGCTTAGGAGGGGGCCAGGCCGGGGAGCTGTTTTTT. This rearrangement joins TRBV7-9 to TRBJ2-2; 7 bases fit TRBD1. Germline-derived CDR1 and CDR2 are SEHNR and FQNEAQ (reference sequence). The CDR3 runs 15 residues. After removal of 1 base from V and 6 bases from J, the junction contained 5 bases not matched to a gene.

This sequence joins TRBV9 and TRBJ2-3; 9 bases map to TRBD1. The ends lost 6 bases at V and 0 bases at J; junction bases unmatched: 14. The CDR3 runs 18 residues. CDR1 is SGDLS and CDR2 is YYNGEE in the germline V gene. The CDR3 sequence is CASTANSGTGTSTDTQYF. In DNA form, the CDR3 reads TGTGCCAGCACCGCGAATTCCGGGACAGGGACTAGCACAGATACGCAGTATTTT.

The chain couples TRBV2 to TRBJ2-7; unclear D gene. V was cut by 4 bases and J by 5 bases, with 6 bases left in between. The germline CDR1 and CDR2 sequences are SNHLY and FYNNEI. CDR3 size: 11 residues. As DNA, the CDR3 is TGTGCCAGCAGTGGGTGGGACGAGCAGTACTTC. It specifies CASSGWDEQYF.

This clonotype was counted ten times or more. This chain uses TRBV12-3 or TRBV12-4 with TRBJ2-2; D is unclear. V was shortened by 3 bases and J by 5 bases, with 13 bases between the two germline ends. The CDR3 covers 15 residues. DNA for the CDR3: TGTGCCAGCAGTTTTATGGGTATAGTGACCGGGGAGCTGTTTTTT. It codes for CASSFMGIVTGELFF.

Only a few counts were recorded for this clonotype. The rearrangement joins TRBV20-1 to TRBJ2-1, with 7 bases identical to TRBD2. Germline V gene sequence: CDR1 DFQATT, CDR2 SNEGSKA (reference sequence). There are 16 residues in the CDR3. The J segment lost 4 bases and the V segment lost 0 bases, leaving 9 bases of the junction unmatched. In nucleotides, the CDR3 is TGCAGTGCTAGAGATTTTGGAGCGGGGAAATACAATGAGCAGTTCTTC. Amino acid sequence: CSARDFGAGKYNEQFF.

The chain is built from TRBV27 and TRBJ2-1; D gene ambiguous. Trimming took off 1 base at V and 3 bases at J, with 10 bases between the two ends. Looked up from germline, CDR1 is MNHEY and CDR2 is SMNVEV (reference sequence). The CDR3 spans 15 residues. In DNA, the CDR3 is TGTGCCAGCAGTTTATATGGGGAACTCTACAATGAGCAGTTCTTC. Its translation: CASSLYGELYNEQFF.

The CDR3, as DNA: TGCAGTGCCCCTACATTCAAAGGCCGGCCAGATACGCAGTATTTT. Translating it yields CSAPTFKGRPDTQYF. The V gene is TRBV20-1, the J gene TRBJ2-3, with D uncertain. V shed 6 bases and J shed 4 bases, with 20 bases lying between them. This CDR3 spans 15 amino acids. Germline V gives CDR1 DFQATT, CDR2 SNEGSKA (reference sequence).

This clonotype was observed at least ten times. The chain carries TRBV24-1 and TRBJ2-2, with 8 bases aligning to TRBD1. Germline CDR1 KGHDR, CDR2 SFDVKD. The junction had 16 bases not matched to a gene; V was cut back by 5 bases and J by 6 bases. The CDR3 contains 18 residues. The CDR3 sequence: CATSGDRPNLVGAGELFF. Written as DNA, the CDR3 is TGTGCCACCAGTGGGGACAGGCCAAACCTGGTTGGGGCCGGGGAGCTGTTTTTT.

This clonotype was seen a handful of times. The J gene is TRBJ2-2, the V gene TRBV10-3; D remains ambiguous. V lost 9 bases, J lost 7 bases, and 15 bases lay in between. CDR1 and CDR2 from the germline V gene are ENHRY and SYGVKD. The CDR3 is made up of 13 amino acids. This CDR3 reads CAIRADFVGELFF. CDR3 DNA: TGTGCCATAAGGGCGGATTTCGTCGGGGAGCTGTTTTTT.

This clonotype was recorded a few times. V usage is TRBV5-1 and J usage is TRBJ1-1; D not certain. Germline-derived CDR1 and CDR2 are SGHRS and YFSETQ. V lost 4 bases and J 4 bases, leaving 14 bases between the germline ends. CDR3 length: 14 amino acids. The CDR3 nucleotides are TGCGCCAGCAGCCTGGGTTACTCAAGCACTGAAGCTTTCTTT. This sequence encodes CASSLGYSSTEAFF.

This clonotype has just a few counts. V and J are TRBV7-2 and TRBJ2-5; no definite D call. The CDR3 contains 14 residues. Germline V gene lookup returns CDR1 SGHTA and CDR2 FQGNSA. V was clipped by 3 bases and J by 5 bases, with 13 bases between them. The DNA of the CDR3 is TGTGCCAGCAGCTTTCATCTTGTGGTGGAGACCCAGTACTTC. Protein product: CASSFHLVVETQYF.

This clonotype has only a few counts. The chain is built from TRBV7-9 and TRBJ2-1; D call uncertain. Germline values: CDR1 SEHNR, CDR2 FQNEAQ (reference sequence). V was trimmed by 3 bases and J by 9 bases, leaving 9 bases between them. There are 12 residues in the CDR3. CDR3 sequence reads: CASSFTLPEQFF. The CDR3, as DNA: TGTGCCAGCAGCTTCACACTTCCTGAGCAGTTCTTC.

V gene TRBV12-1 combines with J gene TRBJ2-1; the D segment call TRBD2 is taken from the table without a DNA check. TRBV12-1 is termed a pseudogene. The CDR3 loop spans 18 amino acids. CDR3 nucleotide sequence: TGTGCCAGCAGCCCCGGGCTAGCGGGATGGAGGTCCTACAATGAGCAGTTCTTC. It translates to CASSPGLAGWRSYNEQFF.

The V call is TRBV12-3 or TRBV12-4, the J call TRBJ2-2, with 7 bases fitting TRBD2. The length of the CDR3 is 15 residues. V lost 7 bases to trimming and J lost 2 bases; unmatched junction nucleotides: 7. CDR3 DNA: TGTGCCAGCACCCCGGGACTACCTAACACCGGGGAGCTGTTTTTT. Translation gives CASTPGLPNTGELFF.